This entry concerns a single TCR beta chain. This entry is derived from a study of blood T cells in healthy people across ages. A sample-barcoded 5' primer and a J-beta primer mix were used in a second PCR of roughly 7 to 11 cycles. Each CDR3 protein gets one entry after TCRdb re-called the 5' RACE reads with MiXCR. The table includes 800,000 or so distinct CDR3 sequences, approximately 25% detected once. Per germline, CDR1 DFQATT and CDR2 SNEGSKA (reference sequence). CDR3 length: 15 amino acids. The junction had 7 bases not matched to a gene; V was cut back by 3 bases and J by 2 bases. These records were also assigned to another study, of T cells of mothers and their children.

The chain links TRBV20-1 to TRBJ2-7; TRBD1 agrees at 10 bases. Source material: blood. The clonotype was recovered from a boy between 10 and 17 years old in good health. CDR3 nucleotides: TGCAGTGCTAGGGTAACCGGGACAGGGGCCTACGAGCAGTACTTC. This sequence encodes CSARVTGTGAYEQYF.